This TCR beta chain stems from a study of blood T cell repertoires in COVID-19. Looking at the study overall: PBMCs, B-cell-depleted T cells, or T cells provided the cDNA or gDNA that made up the material.

This CDR3 contains 15 residues. From germline, CDR1 is SGHAT and CDR2 FQDESV (reference sequence). Trimming took off 5 bases at V and 6 bases at J, with 19 bases between the two ends. Source study methods: Amplification of reference gene primers provided the estimated nucleated cell counts. Clones were sequenced by immunoSEQ multiplex PCR, and TCRdb holds only the in-frame ones, with some missing. V and J calls and clone size are those listed in that table; D and trimming were worked out from the DNA. The sample holds about 160,000 clones; approximately 84% are singletons and the top ten take about 15%.

The source material was peripheral blood. This TCR derives from a woman aged 80 or older with acute or convalescent COVID-19. The chain combines TRBV11-1 with TRBJ1-2, with a weak D call TRBD1 (6 bases). CDR3 in amino acids: CASSNLRDISHGYTF. The CDR3 DNA is TGTGCCAGCAGCAATCTCCGGGACATAAGTCATGGCTACACCTTC.